The next 27 T cell receptor beta chains were all read from a single sample in a study of Graves' ophthalmopathy and Graves' hyperthyroidism. The study amplified TCR beta CDR3 regions using RNA transcripts. First-round RT-PCR relied on HTBI primers, and a second-round multiplex PCR came next. TCRdb called the multiplex PCR reads again in MiXCR, with one record for every CDR3 protein. The sample has over a million distinct CDR3 sequences, roughly 35% seen once. The specimen sequenced was peripheral blood or thyroid tissue (not recorded which). These receptors were obtained from an adult man with Graves' hyperthyroidism.

Details on this clonotype: Since a much larger clone is just one base distant, this may be a read error. The rearrangement uses TRBV5-5 and TRBJ2-7, with no clear D. Trimming left V 0 bases short and J 9 bases short, with 13 bases between. CDR1 is SGHKS, CDR2 YYEKEE, per germline (reference sequence). The CDR3 totals 13 residues. CDR3 amino acids: CASSLVAVRGQYF. The DNA for the CDR3 is TGTGCCAGCAGCTTGGTCGCAGTTCGCGGGCAGTACTTC.

Points on this clonotype: A junction boundary mismatches the germline segment, possibly from a read error. The chain combines TRBV24-1 with TRBJ2-7, with D possibly called TRBD1 or TRBD2 (5 bases each). The CDR3 length is 13 residues. Germline values: CDR1 KGHDR, CDR2 SFDVKD. The CDR3 bases are TGTGCCGCCAGTCTAACGGGGCGGTACGAGCAGTACTTC. Translation gives CAASLTGRYEQYF.

This clonotype has just a few counts. A much bigger clone sits one base away, suggesting this may be a read error. This chain connects TRBV29-1 to TRBJ2-7, with 7 bases identical to TRBD1. Germline trimming cut 6 bases from V and 5 bases from J; bases unmatched to any gene: 13. Germline CDR1 reads SQVTM; CDR2 reads ANQGSEA. The CDR3 has 14 residues. As DNA, the CDR3 is TGCAGCGTGACCTGGACAGGTCTTATCGACGAGCAGTACTTC. Protein sequence: CSVTWTGLIDEQYF.

CDR3 residues: CSARSLLAGEETQYF. The CDR3 DNA reads TGCAGTGCTAGAAGCCTTCTAGCGGGAGAAGAGACCCAGTACTTC. This chain uses TRBV20-1 with TRBJ2-5; 10 bases are a match to TRBD2. Germline CDR1 reads DFQATT; CDR2 reads SNEGSKA (reference sequence). V dropped 2 bases and J dropped 3; count of bases not matched to a gene: 6. This CDR3 has 15 amino acids.

The rearrangement uses TRBV10-3 and TRBJ1-1; TRBD1 aligns across 12 bases. The V gene end was trimmed by 5 bases and the J gene end by 0 bases; junction bases not matched to a gene: 10. The CDR3 runs 18 residues. CDR1 is ENHRY, CDR2 SYGVKD, per germline. CDR3 nucleotides: TGTGCCATCAGTCCAGGAAGGGGACAGGGGGCGATGAACACTGAAGCTTTCTTT. Its translation: CAISPGRGQGAMNTEAFF.

The chain has TRBV7-9 and TRBJ2-2, with 9 bases that match TRBD1. V gave up 5 bases and J gave up 2 bases; unmatched junction bases: 9. CDR1 and CDR2 from the germline V gene are SEHNR and FQNEAQ (reference sequence). The CDR3 spans 17 residues. The CDR3 sequence: CASSRSDRGTNTGELFF. CDR3 bases: TGTGCCAGCAGCCGCTCTGACAGGGGGACAAACACCGGGGAGCTGTTTTTT. The variable domain in full, completed from reference TRBV7-9 and TRBJ2-2, reads DTGVSQNPRHKITKRGQNVTFRCDPISEHNRLYWYRQTLGQGPEFLTYFQNEAQLEKSRLLSDRFSAERPKGSFSTLEIQRTEQGDSAMYLCASSRSDRGTNTGELFFGEGSRLTVL.

This clonotype came up a few times. The chain is built from TRBV11-2 and TRBJ2-5, with D tentatively TRBD1 or TRBD2 (5 bases each). CDR1 and CDR2 from the germline V gene are SGHAT and FQNNGV. The CDR3 is 15 residues long. Trimming left V 7 bases short and J 4 bases short, with 19 bases between. CDR3: CASTITGTGLETQYF. The CDR3 DNA sequence: TGTGCCAGCACTATCACGGGAACAGGACTAGAGACCCAGTACTTC. Supplemented by reference TRBV11-2 and TRBJ2-5, the full variable domain reads EAGVAQSPRYKIIEKRQSVAFWCNPISGHATLYWYQQILGQGPKLLIQFQNNGVVDDSQLPKDRFSAERLKGVDSTLKIQPAKLEDSAVYLCASTITGTGLETQYFGPGTRLLVL.

This clonotype was seen many times. The chain employs TRBV5-1 and TRBJ2-5; weak D call: TRBD2 (6 bases). Germline CDR1 is SGHRS and CDR2 is YFSETQ. The CDR3 totals 13 residues. V lost 7 bases, J lost 1 base, and 11 bases lay in between. The CDR3: CASGRTPQETQYF. The CDR3 region has the DNA TGCGCCAGCGGGAGGACACCCCAAGAGACCCAGTACTTC. Based on the CDR3 plus reference TRBV5-1 and TRBJ2-5, the full variable domain is KAGVTQTPRYLIKTRGQQVTLSCSPISGHRSVSWYQQTPGQGLQFLFEYFSETQRNKGNFPGRFSGRQFSNSRSEMNVSTLELGDSALYLCASGRTPQETQYFGPGTRLLVL.

In this sample, this clonotype turned up many times. This chain links TRBV19 with TRBJ1-5; no definite D call. Trimming shortened V by 9 bases and J by 2 bases, and 17 bases separated the two germline ends. This CDR3 comprises 15 residues. Germline V gives CDR1 LNHDA, CDR2 SQIVND (reference sequence). The CDR3 DNA reads as TGTGCCAGCAAGAGAGACGGCAGCGGCAATCAGCCCCAGCATTTT. Protein product: CASKRDGSGNQPQHF.

Concerning this clonotype itself: A clone one base away is much larger, so this may be a read error. The chain joins TRBV12-3 or TRBV12-4 to TRBJ1-2; TRBD1 is a possible D gene (6 bases). CDR3 length equals 13 residues. CDR3 bases: TGTGCCGGCAGAAAACAGGGAGGCCGTGGCTACACCTTC. Its translation: CAGRKQGGRGYTF.

This clonotype was seen ten or more times. In DNA, the CDR3 is TGCAGCGTTGAATACAGCCTGAACACTGAAGCTTTCTTT. Translated: CSVEYSLNTEAFF. The gene calls are TRBV29-1 and TRBJ1-1; D is uncertain. With 2 bases removed from V and 0 bases from J, the gap between germline ends came to 7 bases. CDR3 length: 13 amino acids. CDR1 and CDR2 (germline): SQVTM, ANQGSEA.

This clonotype has a handful of counts. J is TRBJ1-4 and V is TRBV7-9; D is undetermined. Trimming took off 0 bases at V and 4 bases at J, with 15 bases between the two ends. The CDR3 consists of 17 residues. CDR1 is SEHNR and CDR2 is FQNEAQ in the germline V gene (reference sequence). CDR3 region: CASSLAARAAINEKLFF. The CDR3 region has the DNA TGTGCCAGCAGCTTAGCAGCGAGGGCAGCTATTAATGAAAAACTGTTTTTT. The variable domain in full, completed from reference TRBV7-9 and TRBJ1-4, reads DTGVSQNPRHKITKRGQNVTFRCDPISEHNRLYWYRQTLGQGPEFLTYFQNEAQLEKSRLLSDRFSAERPKGSFSTLEIQRTEQGDSAMYLCASSLAARAAINEKLFFGSGTQLSVL.

Only a few counts were recorded for this clonotype. V usage is TRBV19 and J usage is TRBJ2-5; 7 bases match TRBD2. The CDR3 is 14 residues long. V shed 2 bases, J shed 5 bases, and the junction held 5 bases outside the gene matches. CDR1 LNHDA and CDR2 SQIVND come from the germline V gene (reference sequence). As DNA, the CDR3 is TGTGCCAGTAGTATAATCGGGGGGTCGGAGACCCAGTACTTC. Translating it yields CASSIIGGSETQYF.

The rearrangement joins TRBV7-9 to TRBJ1-4; TRBD1 agrees at 7 bases. CDR3 length: 14 amino acids. Germline-derived CDR1 and CDR2 are SEHNR and FQNEAQ (reference sequence). Trimming at V came to 5 bases and at J to 8 bases, leaving 8 bases not matched to a gene. CDR3 DNA sequence: TGTGCCAGCAGCCCGAAGGGGGCCTTCGAAAAACTGTTTTTT. Translating it yields CASSPKGAFEKLFF.

About this clonotype: The CDR3 carries no conserved terminal phenylalanine or tryptophan, so it likely arises from a read error. Because the CDR3's place on the DNA is in doubt, the DNA is left out and the CDR3 is given as listed by TCRdb. This CDR3 reads CASRSDNL. The V call is TRBV19, the J call TRBJ1-5; the DNA was not compared with TRBD1, the D call given in the table. CDR1 is LNHDA and CDR2 is SQIVND in the germline V gene (reference sequence). A total of 8 residues make up the CDR3, ends included.

The CDR3 region is CASHVHDRKDSPNYGYTF. Here the CDR3 DNA reads TGTGCCAGCCACGTCCACGATAGGAAAGACAGCCCTAACTATGGCTACACCTTC. The chain has TRBV6-6 and TRBJ1-2; D might be TRBD1 (5 bases). Germline V gene sequence: CDR1 MNHNY, CDR2 SVGAGI (reference sequence). V gave up 8 bases and J gave up 0 bases, with 25 bases separating them. This CDR3 comprises 18 residues.

There are many counts of this clonotype. V usage is TRBV7-9 and J usage is TRBJ2-5, with D possibly matching TRBD1 (6 bases). Looked up from germline, CDR1 is SEHNR and CDR2 is FQNEAQ (reference sequence). Trimming took 5 bases from V and 5 from J, leaving 12 bases between them. This CDR3 contains 13 residues. The CDR3 protein is CASSQGTHETQYF. Written as DNA, the CDR3 is TGTGCCAGCAGCCAGGGGACCCATGAGACCCAGTACTTC. Filled out from reference TRBV7-9 and TRBJ2-5, the complete variable domain reads DTGVSQNPRHKITKRGQNVTFRCDPISEHNRLYWYRQTLGQGPEFLTYFQNEAQLEKSRLLSDRFSAERPKGSFSTLEIQRTEQGDSAMYLCASSQGTHETQYFGPGTRLLVL.

This clonotype was detected ten times or more. This chain connects TRBV29-1 to TRBJ2-5; D call uncertain. V was pared by 4 bases and J by 5 bases, with 5 bases between. The CDR3 is made up of 10 amino acids. Per the germline V gene, CDR1 is SQVTM and CDR2 is ANQGSEA. CDR3 DNA sequence: TGCAGCGTTGCTAAGGAGACCCAGTACTTC. It encodes CSVAKETQYF.

This clonotype was recorded at least ten times. The V and J genes are TRBV9 and TRBJ1-2; no reliable D call. V was pared by 3 bases and J by 2 bases, with 20 bases between. CDR1 and CDR2 from the germline V gene are SGDLS and YYNGEE. The CDR3 spans 17 residues. The CDR3 DNA reads TGTGCCAGCAGCGCGACCCCTGGGCGCGAAACAAACTATGGCTACACCTTC. Amino acids: CASSATPGRETNYGYTF.

In this sample, this clonotype turned up many times. This chain joins TRBV10-3 and TRBJ1-2; 10 bases line up with TRBD1. The ends lost 5 bases at V and 2 bases at J; junction bases unmatched: 11. Germline V CDR1 and CDR2: ENHRY, SYGVKD. The CDR3 covers 17 residues. This CDR3 is CAISPGQGYGWNYGYTF. The DNA of the CDR3 is TGTGCCATCAGTCCGGGACAGGGGTATGGATGGAACTATGGCTACACCTTC.

There are many counts of this clonotype. The chain joins TRBV19 to TRBJ2-7; 7 bases fit TRBD1. V was clipped by 1 base and J by 0 bases; unmatched bases: 3. The CDR3 totals 15 residues. Germline V lookup: CDR1 LNHDA, CDR2 SQIVND (reference sequence). The CDR3 DNA reads TGTGCCAGTAGTATAGGGGACAGTAGCTCCTACGAGCAGTACTTC. Protein sequence: CASSIGDSSSYEQYF.

Only a few counts were recorded for this clonotype. A read error is possible here, since a much larger clone lies one base away. The rearrangement joins TRBV7-9 to TRBJ2-7; 7 bases are a match to TRBD2. Trimming took 4 bases from V and 2 from J; bases not matched to a gene: 5. Per the germline V gene, CDR1 is SEHNR and CDR2 is FQNEAQ (reference sequence). This CDR3 has 14 residues. The CDR3 sequence is CASSSGGRAYEQYF. The CDR3 nucleotides read TGTGCCAGCAGCTCCGGGGGGAGGGCCTACGAGCAGTACTTC.

This clonotype has ten or more counts. In DNA form, the CDR3 reads TGTGCCAGCAGACGGGACACTATTAGCAATCAGCCCCAGCATTTT. Protein: CASRRDTISNQPQHF. The chain couples TRBV7-8 to TRBJ1-5, with TRBD1 as a possible D gene (6 bases). The CDR3 extends over 15 amino acids. The germline V and J ends were trimmed by 6 bases and 0 bases, with 12 bases remaining between them. In germline, CDR1 is SGHVS, CDR2 FQNEAQ.

This clonotype was counted at least ten times. The chain combines TRBV14 with TRBJ2-6; no clear D gene. This CDR3 has 18 residues. V was cut by 1 base and J by 0 bases, with 13 bases left in between. The germline V gene has CDR1 SGHDN and CDR2 FVKESK. The CDR3 nucleotides read TGTGCCAGCAGCCAAGGAATTAGGGCGTTCTCTGGGGCCAACGTCCTGACTTTC. It yields the protein CASSQGIRAFSGANVLTF.

The rearrangement joins TRBV29-1 to TRBJ1-2; TRBD1 is a possible D gene (6 bases). V lost 6 bases, J lost 7 bases, and 18 bases lay in between. This CDR3 contains 13 residues. The germline gives CDR1 SQVTM, CDR2 ANQGSEA. CDR3 protein: CSVTKGVRGGYTF. The CDR3 nucleotides are TGCAGCGTGACGAAGGGGGTTCGAGGTGGCTACACCTTC.

This clonotype appeared a few times. The V call is TRBV19, the J call TRBJ2-5; 8 bases agree with TRBD1. The V segment lost 4 bases and the J segment 0 bases; nucleotides outside the gene matches: 10. Germline CDR1 reads LNHDA; CDR2 reads SQIVND (reference sequence). The CDR3 loop spans 17 amino acids. The CDR3, as DNA: TGTGCCAGTAGTAGTTATGGGACAGGTGTGTACCAAGAGACCCAGTACTTC. It is translated as CASSSYGTGVYQETQYF.

The table lists this clonotype with many counts. The genes are TRBV7-9 and TRBJ1-5, with D tentatively TRBD1 (6 bases). Germline CDR1 SEHNR, CDR2 FQNEAQ (reference sequence). V lost 1 base and J lost 5, with 12 bases in between. The CDR3 sequence is 15 residues long. This chain's CDR3 is CASSLVGGGDQPQHF. CDR3 nucleotide sequence: TGTGCCAGCAGCTTAGTTGGAGGGGGTGATCAGCCCCAGCATTTT.